Described below is a single TCR beta chain sequence and its context. The assay was immunoSEQ multiplex PCR, and TCRdb's table has in-frame clones only and misses some. The data contain roughly 160,000 clones, 83% of them singletons. This record comes from a study of blood T cell repertoires in COVID-19. Background on the study: Nucleic acid was either cDNA or gDNA, and it came from T cells, B-cell-depleted T cells, or PBMCs.

CDR1 is GTSNPN and CDR2 is SVGIG in the germline V gene (reference sequence). The length of the CDR3 is 11 residues. V lost 2 bases and J 8 bases, leaving 9 bases between the germline ends. The origin of this receptor is a woman in her sixties or seventies who had recovered from COVID-19. V and J are TRBV30 and TRBJ1-2; D not certain. Material for sequencing was peripheral blood. The CDR3 protein is CAWSFTIGYTF. CDR3 DNA: TGTGCCTGGAGTTTTACAATAGGCTACACCTTC.